These T cell receptor beta chains were read from a single sample in a study of cytomegalovirus exposure and HLA in healthy donors. Only in-frame clones appear in the TCRdb table, and some are missing; sequencing was by immunoSEQ multiplex PCR. Altogether around 160,000 clones are present, about 88% being singletons, with the ten largest covering approximately 3%. Sequenced input: PBMCs. These receptor sequences come from a man between 18 and 29 years old in good health and CMV-seronegative. Each CDR3 is given with its conserved first and last residue. Fields, in order: J gene, V gene, D gene, clone size, CDR3 DNA, CDR3 protein. A D gene is named only where the DNA matches it firmly. Not all rows give a size; the values are once, few, many and, for expanded clones, a class.

>TRBJ1-2|TRBV10-3|TRBD1|few
TGTGCCATCAGTGAGGGCGGACAGGGCTATGGCTACACCTTC
CAISEGGQGYGYTF
>TRBJ1-4|TRBV5-8|TRBD1|.
TGTGCCAGCAGCTTAAGGGGGCGGACTAATGAAAAACTGTTTTTT
CASSLRGRTNEKLFF
>TRBJ2-7|TRBV29-1|.|.
TGCAGCGTTGAAGAACCCCGAGACAGTAACCCCTACGAGCAGTACTTC
CSVEEPRDSNPYEQYF
>TRBJ1-1|TRBV4-1|TRBD1|.
TGCGCCAGCAGCCCCTTAGGACAGGGGCGGGGTACTGAAGCTTTCTTT
CASSPLGQGRGTEAFF
>TRBJ1-3|TRBV19|.|.
TGTGCCAGTAGTCCCGGACAATTCTCTGGAAACACCATATATTTT
CASSPGQFSGNTIYF
>TRBJ1-1|TRBV5-6|.|.
TGTGCCAGCAGCCCGGAGGGCCGCTCGGGCACTGAAGCTTTCTTT
CASSPEGRSGTEAFF
>TRBJ2-7|TRBV2|.|.
TGTGCCAGCAGTGGGGGGACACCCTCCTACGAGCAGTACTTC
CASSGGTPSYEQYF
>TRBJ2-7|TRBV10-3|.|.
TGTGCCATCAGCACAGAAACGGCCTACGAGCAGTACTTC
CAISTETAYEQYF
>TRBJ1-2|TRBV29-1|.|.
TGCAGCGTTGACAGGGTAGAGTATGGCTACACCTTC
CSVDRVEYGYTF
>TRBJ1-2|TRBV6-5|TRBD1|.
TGTGCCAGCAGTTACTCGACGTTTAGGGGGCCCGGCTACACCTTC
CASSYSTFRGPGYTF
>TRBJ2-3|TRBV27|TRBD2|.
TGTGCCAGCAGTTTTGTATTAGCGGGGGGGCCGGATACGCAGTATTTT
CASSFVLAGGPDTQYF
>TRBJ2-7|TRBV5-4|TRBD1|.
TGTGCCAGCAGCTCGGACAGGGGGAGCTCCTACGAGCAGTACTTC
CASSSDRGSSYEQYF
>TRBJ1-6|TRBV13|TRBD1|.
TGTGCCAGCAGCTTCGTGGCGACCCCGACAGGGGGTTCCTATAATTCACCCCTCCACTTT
CASSFVATPTGGSYNSPLHF
>TRBJ2-3|TRBV13|TRBD1|.
TGTGCCAGCAGCTTCGGACAGGCTAGCACAGATACGCAGTATTTT
CASSFGQASTDTQYF
>TRBJ2-3|TRBV18|.|.
TGTGCCAGCTCACCGCTGACAGGGACTAGCACAGATACGCAGTATTTT
CASSPLTGTSTDTQYF
>TRBJ2-7|TRBV6-5|TRBD1|.
TGTGCCACCACGGAACAGGGGATCCTATTCGAGCAGTACTTC
CATTEQGILFEQYF
>TRBJ2-7|TRBV28|.|.
TGTGCCAGCAGTTTCACCGGGACAGCCCCTTCAGATAGCGGCTACGAGCAGTACTTC
CASSFTGTAPSDSGYEQYF
>TRBJ2-5|TRBV28|.|.
TGTGCCAGCAGTTTTGAGAACCAAGAGACCCAGTACTTC
CASSFENQETQYF
>TRBJ2-2|TRBV19|TRBD1|.
TGTGCCAGTAAGGTACAGGGGGCCGGCGGGGAGCTGTTTTTT
CASKVQGAGGELFF
>TRBJ1-4|TRBV30|TRBD1|.
TGTGCCTGGGCCACAGGGGGCGGTAATGAAAAACTGTTTTTT
CAWATGGGNEKLFF
>TRBJ2-5|TRBV7-2|.|.
TGTGCCAGCAGCTTAGCGCGAGAGGAGACCCAGTACTTC
CASSLAREETQYF
>TRBJ1-2|TRBV6-4|TRBD1|.
TGTGCCAGCAGAGCCGGGACAGGGGAAGGCTACACCTTC
CASRAGTGEGYTF